This entry lists 28 T cell receptor beta chains sequenced from one sample in a study of blood T cell repertoires in COVID-19. Assay: immunoSEQ multiplex PCR; the TCRdb copy retains only in-frame clones and omits some. The sample has about 260,000 clones; 80% to 90% are singletons. Sequenced: peripheral blood. The receptors derive from a woman aged 35 to 49 who had recovered from COVID-19.

The gene calls are TRBV2 and TRBJ1-1; maybe TRBD1 (5 bases). This CDR3 has 13 residues. The V end was cut by 3 bases, the J end by 1 base, with 6 bases between. Germline loops: CDR1 SNHLY, CDR2 FYNNEI. The CDR3 is CASSEGRNTEAFF. Written as DNA, the CDR3 is TGTGCCAGCAGTGAGGGGCGGAACACTGAAGCTTTCTTT.

Regarding this clone: At one end the junction does not follow the germline gene, possibly because of a read error. The rearrangement joins TRBV6-5 to TRBJ1-5; possibly TRBD1 for D (5 bases). Per germline, CDR1 MNHEY and CDR2 SVGAGI. This CDR3 is built from 15 residues. Here the CDR3 DNA reads TGTGCCAGCGTCAGGGAAATCGACGGAAATCAACCCCAGCATTTT. It yields the protein CASVREIDGNQPQHF.

The chain uses TRBV19 and TRBJ2-1; 7 positions agree with TRBD2. This CDR3 spans 13 amino acids. CDR1 is LNHDA and CDR2 is SQIVND in the germline V gene (reference sequence). Trimming removed 7 bases from V and 6 bases from J; junction bases left unmatched: 6. CDR3 sequence reads: CASIPGRGNEQFF. In nucleotides, the CDR3 is TGTGCCAGTATTCCGGGGAGGGGCAATGAGCAGTTCTTC. The full variable domain, in which reference TRBV19 and TRBJ2-1 provide the parts outside the CDR3, is DGGITQSPKYLFRKEGQNVTLSCEQNLNHDAMYWYRQDPGQGLRLIYYSQIVNDFQKGDIAEGYSVSREKKESFPLTVTSAQKNPTAFYLCASIPGRGNEQFFGPGTRLTVL.

The chain is built from TRBV16 and TRBJ1-1; D remains unclear. Germline V gene data show CDR1 as KGHSY and CDR2 as FQNENV. This CDR3 is built from 15 residues. V was clipped by 1 base and J by 1 base, with 10 bases between them. As DNA, the CDR3 is TGTGCCAGCAGCCAATATTACAGCTCGAACACTGAAGCTTTCTTT. Its protein is CASSQYYSSNTEAFF. The variable domain in full, completed from reference TRBV16 and TRBJ1-1, reads GEEVAQTPKHLVRGEGQKAKLYCAPIKGHSYVFWYQQVLKNEFKFLISFQNENVFDETGMPKERFSAKCLPNSPCSLEIQATKLEDSAVYFCASSQYYSSNTEAFFGQGTRLTVV.

This chain connects TRBV27 to TRBJ2-7; D gene ambiguous. Trimming cost V 10 bases and J 4 bases, with 14 bases left between them. Germline values: CDR1 MNHEY, CDR2 SMNVEV (reference sequence). This CDR3 comprises 12 residues. This chain's CDR3 is CATTSVGYEQYF. In DNA form, the CDR3 reads TGTGCCACCACTTCGGTCGGTTACGAGCAGTACTTC.

This rearrangement joins TRBV5-6 to TRBJ2-7; D gene uncertain. CDR1 and CDR2 from the germline V gene are SGHDT and YYEEEE. Trimming pared 4 bases from V and 3 bases from J, leaving 8 bases between. The CDR3 sequence is 12 residues long. The chain's CDR3 is CASSPNNYEQYF. CDR3 nucleotides: TGTGCCAGCAGCCCGAACAACTACGAGCAGTACTTC.

The chain is built from TRBV7-2 and TRBJ1-3, with 7 positions matching TRBD1. Trimming at V came to 1 base and at J to 10 bases, leaving 13 bases not matched to a gene. The CDR3 has 16 residues. The germline V gene encodes CDR1 SGHTA and CDR2 FQGNSA. CDR3 DNA: TGTGCCAGCAGCTTAGTTGGGGGACAGTATAGGGAAACCATATATTTT. Translation gives CASSLVGGQYRETIYF.

V and J are TRBV29-1 and TRBJ1-1; no clear D. The CDR3 spans 13 residues. Per the germline V gene, CDR1 is SQVTM and CDR2 is ANQGSEA. Deletions cut 6 bases from V and 6 bases from J, with 17 bases between. CDR3 protein: CSVHPDGGSEAFF. The DNA for the CDR3 is TGCAGCGTCCACCCGGACGGAGGTTCTGAAGCTTTCTTT.

This clone was seen just once. The gene calls are TRBV10-3 and TRBJ1-3; a possible D gene is TRBD1 (5 bases). The CDR3 loop spans 15 amino acids. In germline, CDR1 is ENHRY, CDR2 SYGVKD. The V gene lost 4 bases and the J gene lost 0 bases, with 10 bases spanning the gap. The CDR3 sequence: CAISGGLGSGNTIYF. The DNA for the CDR3 is TGTGCCATCAGTGGGGGCCTGGGCTCTGGAAACACCATATATTTT.

V usage is TRBV14 and J usage is TRBJ1-3; no definite D call. The CDR3 loop spans 14 amino acids. Germline loops: CDR1 SGHDN, CDR2 FVKESK. V was clipped by 2 bases and J by 8 bases, with 13 bases between them. The CDR3 spells CASSQMGETDTIYF. The CDR3, as DNA: TGTGCCAGCAGCCAAATGGGAGAGACGGACACCATATATTTT.

The chain is built from TRBV9 and TRBJ1-1; D gene unclear. Germline values: CDR1 SGDLS, CDR2 YYNGEE. The CDR3 consists of 14 residues. V gave up 2 bases and J gave up 2 bases, with 10 bases separating them. CDR3 nucleotide sequence: TGTGCCAGCAGCGTGATGGCCTCAAACACTGAAGCTTTCTTT. This gives the protein CASSVMASNTEAFF.

The rearrangement links TRBV5-1 to TRBJ1-6, with TRBD1 matching over 9 bases. The CDR3 sequence is 15 residues long. Trimming cost V 1 base and J 10 bases; bases outside gene matches: 6. The germline V gene has CDR1 SGHRS and CDR2 YFSETQ. The CDR3 here is CASSLRGDRVSPLHF. The CDR3 bases are TGCGCCAGCAGCTTGCGTGGGGACAGGGTCTCACCCCTCCACTTT.

This rearrangement joins TRBV9 to TRBJ1-1; 9 positions agree with TRBD1. Looked up from germline, CDR1 is SGDLS and CDR2 is YYNGEE. Trimming took 3 bases from V and 0 from J; bases not matched to a gene: 6. The CDR3 runs 16 residues. The CDR3 protein is CASSAGDRGVNTEAFF. CDR3 in DNA: TGTGCCAGCAGCGCGGGCGACAGGGGGGTGAACACTGAAGCTTTCTTT.

This chain links TRBV14 with TRBJ2-5, with D possibly TRBD2 on 5 matching bases. The germline V and J ends were trimmed by 3 bases and 5 bases, with 13 bases remaining between them. The germline V gene encodes CDR1 SGHDN and CDR2 FVKESK. The CDR3 runs to 14 residues. The CDR3 DNA sequence: TGTGCCAGCAGCCAGGACTTCTGGCGGGAGACCCAGTACTTC. This translates into CASSQDFWRETQYF.

The V call is TRBV25-1, the J call TRBJ1-1; D remains ambiguous. Germline-derived CDR1 and CDR2 are MGHDK and SYGVNS. Trimming pared 6 bases from V and 4 bases from J, leaving 12 bases between. The CDR3 is made up of 13 amino acids. The CDR3 DNA follows: TGTGCCAGCAGCGGATGGGAGGGCACTGAAGCTTTCTTT. Translated: CASSGWEGTEAFF.

This clone was observed a single time. The rearrangement joins TRBV3-1 (or the pseudogene TRBV3-2) to TRBJ1-1; D may be TRBD1 (6 bases). V was cut by 0 bases and J by 1 base, with 15 bases left in between. There are 17 residues in the CDR3. Germline V gene sequence: CDR1 LGHDT, CDR2 YNNKEL (reference sequence). The CDR3 coding sequence is TGTGCCAGCAGCCAAGATTTCTTGAGGGGGAGGAACACTGAAGCTTTCTTT. The encoded protein is CASSQDFLRGRNTEAFF.

The V and J genes are TRBV3-1 (or the pseudogene TRBV3-2) and TRBJ2-3; D unclear. CDR3 length equals 13 residues. Trimming removed 3 bases at V and 1 base at J, with 5 bases between. Germline V lookup: CDR1 LGHDT, CDR2 YNNKEL (reference sequence). For the CDR3, the DNA is TGTGCCAGCAGCCAGAGCGGCACAGATACGCAGTATTTT. Amino acid sequence: CASSQSGTDTQYF.

The rearrangement joins TRBV6-5 to TRBJ2-1; a weak D match, TRBD2 (6 bases). The CDR3 is 14 residues long. CDR1 is MNHEY and CDR2 is SVGAGI in the germline V gene. Trimming removed 5 bases from V and 3 bases from J, with 11 bases in between. CDR3 residues: CASSPGVYYNEQFF. Written as DNA, the CDR3 is TGTGCCAGCAGTCCGGGAGTTTACTACAATGAGCAGTTCTTC.

This clone was observed a handful of times. The rearrangement joins TRBV19 to TRBJ1-3; the D gene is possibly TRBD1 (6 bases). The CDR3 runs to 17 residues. The germline CDR1 and CDR2 sequences are LNHDA and SQIVND (reference sequence). Trimming cost V 5 bases and J 3 bases, with 20 bases left between them. The CDR3 DNA reads as TGTGCCAGTAGTTCGTTGACAGGACCATTGATTGGAAACACCATATATTTT. It yields the protein CASSSLTGPLIGNTIYF.

J is TRBJ1-5 and V is TRBV6-1, with D unresolved. The germline V gene encodes CDR1 MNHNS and CDR2 SASEGT. This CDR3 has 15 amino acids. Trimming cost V 2 bases and J 4 bases, with 12 bases left between them. The CDR3 region is CASSEYSGTNQPQHF. CDR3 nucleotides: TGTGCCAGCAGTGAATACTCAGGAACAAATCAGCCCCAGCATTTT.

This sequence joins TRBV4-1 and TRBJ2-7; 10 bases align to TRBD1. This CDR3 comprises 15 residues. V shed 4 bases and J 5 bases; nucleotides not matched to a gene: 8. In germline, CDR1 is MGHRA, CDR2 YSYEKL. The CDR3 loop reads CASSLQGQGLDEQYF. For the CDR3, the DNA is TGCGCCAGCAGCCTCCAGGGACAGGGGCTAGACGAGCAGTACTTC.

The chain joins TRBV7-2 to TRBJ2-5; TRBD2 matches at 10 bases. With 0 bases clipped from V and 6 bases from J, the junction kept 19 bases outside the gene matches. This CDR3 is built from 20 residues. The germline CDR1 and CDR2 sequences are SGHTA and FQGNSA. CDR3 bases: TGTGCCAGCAGCTTAGCGCTGCCTAGCGGGGGCCTCGGGTGGTGGCAGACCCAGTACTTC. Translation: CASSLALPSGGLGWWQTQYF.

This clone occurred a few times. This chain uses TRBV4-1 with TRBJ2-5, with no clear D. V lost 1 base, J lost 3 bases, and 6 bases lay in between. CDR1 and CDR2 (germline): MGHRA, YSYEKL. CDR3 length equals 13 residues. The CDR3 here is CASSQGLEETQYF. The CDR3, as DNA: TGCGCCAGCAGCCAAGGACTGGAAGAGACCCAGTACTTC.

The chain links TRBV19 to TRBJ2-5, with 10 bases that match TRBD1. CDR3 length: 14 amino acids. V lost 3 bases, J lost 7 bases, and 5 bases stayed unmatched. Germline CDR1 and CDR2: LNHDA and SQIVND (reference sequence). CDR3 amino acids: CASSMGQGHGTQYF. CDR3 sequence (DNA): TGTGCCAGTAGTATGGGACAGGGGCACGGGACCCAGTACTTC.

V is TRBV18 and J is TRBJ2-4; TRBD1 matches 9 bases. Germline V CDR1 and CDR2: KGHSH, LQKENI. This CDR3 is built from 15 residues. V lost 3 bases, J lost 8 bases, and 8 bases stayed unmatched. Written as DNA, the CDR3 is TGTGCCAGCTCACCTCCGGGACAGGGAATTGACATTCAGTACTTC. It is translated as CASSPPGQGIDIQYF.

This chain links TRBV6-5 with TRBJ1-2, with 7 bases lining up with TRBD1. The CDR3 is made up of 13 amino acids. With 4 bases clipped from V and 4 bases from J, the junction kept 3 bases outside the gene matches. Looked up from germline, CDR1 is MNHEY and CDR2 is SVGAGI. The CDR3 sequence: CASSSQGSYGYTF. As DNA, the CDR3 is TGTGCCAGCAGTTCACAGGGGAGCTATGGCTACACCTTC.

The chain uses TRBV10-3 and TRBJ2-3; 10 bases map to TRBD1. Germline V gives CDR1 ENHRY, CDR2 SYGVKD. J gave up 6 bases and V 2 bases, and 5 bases lay outside the gene matches. The CDR3 totals 15 residues. The CDR3 DNA sequence: TGTGCCATCAGTGAGGGACAGGGGGGGGAGGATACGCAGTATTTT. Amino acid sequence: CAISEGQGGEDTQYF.

The chain couples TRBV19 to TRBJ2-1, with a possible D match to TRBD2 (7 bases). The CDR3 is 16 residues long. Germline V gene lookup returns CDR1 LNHDA and CDR2 SQIVND (reference sequence). Trimming shortened V by 3 bases and J by 4 bases, and 16 bases separated the two germline ends. CDR3 amino acids: CASSMGRGGYYNEQFF. The CDR3 DNA follows: TGTGCCAGTAGTATGGGACGCGGGGGCTATTACAATGAGCAGTTCTTC.